Listed here is a single T cell receptor (beta chain). In its sample, this clone was seen once. The specificity of this receptor is unknown. No quality values exist for individual bases; no much larger clone is one base distant. Participants in the prospective study were enrolled through a virtual design, were aged roughly 18 to 100 years, and lived in fewer than 30 United States geographic areas. In the prospective study, participants were assigned to cohorts based on the clinical history participants reported in a screening survey and a study questionnaire. ImmuneRACE Cohort 3 recovered participants were defined by two consecutive negative NP/OP PCR tests, healthcare professional clearance, or symptom resolution. Mobile phlebotomists in the prospective study collected whole blood, serum and a nasopharyngeal or oropharyngeal swab from every participant. Over a roughly 2-month period, participants in the prospective study had the option of providing additional blood draws and questionnaires. Before DNA extraction, prospective study blood samples were shipped either frozen or at room temperature.

TCRbeta CDR3 regions were amplified from genomic DNA using the immunoSEQ Assay, a bias-controlled multiplex PCR. As for the authors' bioinformatics: Nucleated cell counts per sample were estimated from amplification of reference gene primers within the assay. To quantify the absolute abundance of each unique TCRbeta CDR3 rearrangement, sequence reads were collapsed and filtered. Productive Simpson clonality was computed per sample as the square root of Simpson's diversity index over productive rearrangements. The table was pulled from immuneACCESS by TCRdb, which kept in-frame rearrangements only. Such tables lose some clones; where checked, under half of the loss comes from unresolved V genes, and the rest has no known cause. V and J calls and clone size are given by that table; D and trimming were obtained from the DNA. This sample holds hundreds of thousands of clones; 88% were observed only once. The ten largest clonotypes hold about 3% of the sample.

V loses 5 bases of germline sequence and J loses 4 bases, and the interval between the two ends is 6 bases. The germline V gene (reference sequence) specifies LNHDA as CDR1 and SQIVND as CDR2. The CDR3 goes from the cysteine to the phenylalanine over 11 residues. The entry retains the CDR3 DNA only, 33 bases that are in frame from base 1. The entry originates in a study of blood T cell repertoires in COVID-19 (dated by TCRdb to the early 2020s). Study-wide context: The collaborator samples originated in the United States, Italy and Spain and spanned the acute and convalescent phases of COVID-19. The material from the prospective study consisted of cDNA or gDNA derived from T cells, B-cell-depleted T cells, or PBMCs. A freely available public database, intended as a resource for researchers studying the immune response to SARS-CoV-2, is where the repertoires were released. The dataset comprised deeply sampled blood TCRbeta repertoires from subjects exposed to, actively infected with, or recovered from COVID-19. Sample metadata almost always included a de-identified subject ID, COVID-19 status, age in years and sex. Where available, HLA class I and class II types were obtained from metadata supplied by the sample provider rather than from assay-based typing. The samples were drawn from the first 160 participants of the ongoing ImmuneRACE study and from some 1,300 subjects provided by 6 global collaborators. What the research found in general, with its limitations: The quantity of clinical and demographic metadata differed by source and by participant and was supplied without curation.

The sequenced sample was PBMCs or T cells enriched from blood (not recorded which). The TCR originated in a woman aged 45-65 years who had recovered from COVID-19. The V and J segments used are TRBV19 and TRBJ2-7, with the D gene call left open. The CDR3 has the sequence CASSYQYEQYF. The DNA sequence is as follows: TGTGCCAGTAGTTACCAGTACGAGCAGTACTTC.